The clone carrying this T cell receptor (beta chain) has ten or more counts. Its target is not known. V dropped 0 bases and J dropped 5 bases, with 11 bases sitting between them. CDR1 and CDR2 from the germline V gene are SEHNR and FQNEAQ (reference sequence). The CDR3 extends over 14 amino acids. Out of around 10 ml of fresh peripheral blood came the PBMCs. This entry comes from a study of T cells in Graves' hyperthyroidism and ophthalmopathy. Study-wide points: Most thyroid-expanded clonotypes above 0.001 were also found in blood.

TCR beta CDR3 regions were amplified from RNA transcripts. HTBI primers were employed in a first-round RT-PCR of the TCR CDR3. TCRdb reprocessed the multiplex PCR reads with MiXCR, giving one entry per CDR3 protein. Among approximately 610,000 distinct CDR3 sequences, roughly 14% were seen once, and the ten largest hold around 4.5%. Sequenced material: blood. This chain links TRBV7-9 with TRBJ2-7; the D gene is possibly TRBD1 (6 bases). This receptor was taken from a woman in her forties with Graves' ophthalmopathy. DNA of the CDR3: TGTGCCAGCAGCTTAGCGGTAGCAGGGGACGAGCAGTACTTC. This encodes CASSLAVAGDEQYF.